These 24 T cell receptor beta chains were sequenced from one sample in a study of T cells after yellow fever vaccination. One entry per CDR3 protein, called by TCRdb with MiXCR from the 5' RACE reads. The sample consists of over 300,000 distinct CDR3 sequences, approximately 4% of them appearing once. Sequenced material: PBMCs, taken 5 days after the yellow fever booster vaccination. The receptors were sampled from a man younger than 35 who received the YFV17D yellow fever vaccine.

This chain uses TRBV5-4 with TRBJ1-2; possibly TRBD1 for D (6 bases). The CDR3 sequence is 11 residues long. The V end was cut by 5 bases, the J end by 8 bases, with 10 bases between. The germline gives CDR1 SGHNT, CDR2 YYREEE (reference sequence). This CDR3 is CASRSQGGYTF. DNA of the CDR3: TGTGCCAGCAGGTCCCAGGGGGGCTACACCTTC.

This clonotype was detected a few times. The genes are TRBV7-2 and TRBJ1-1, with D hard to call. CDR1 is SGHTA, CDR2 FQGNSA, per germline. The CDR3 extends over 13 amino acids. V was trimmed by 5 bases and J by 8 bases, leaving 15 bases between them. CDR3 in amino acids: CASSPGPLREAFF. CDR3 DNA: TGTGCCAGCAGCCCCGGACCCTTAAGGGAAGCTTTCTTT. The whole variable domain, filled in from reference TRBV7-2 and TRBJ1-1, reads GAGVSQSPSNKVTEKGKDVELRCDPISGHTALYWYRQSLGQGLEFLIYFQGNSAPDKSGLPSDRFSAERTGGSVSTLTIQRTQQEDSAVYLCASSPGPLREAFFGQGTRLTVV.

This clonotype was counted between two and nine times. The rearrangement uses TRBV4-1 and TRBJ1-5; D possibly corresponds to TRBD1 (5 bases). The V gene lost 4 bases and the J gene lost 6 bases, with 25 bases spanning the gap. Germline CDR1 reads MGHRA; CDR2 reads YSYEKL. The CDR3 has 18 residues. The CDR3 is CASSLSRRGAGGGQPQHF. The CDR3 DNA follows: TGCGCCAGCAGCCTCTCGCGGCGGGGTGCGGGGGGTGGTCAGCCCCAGCATTTT.

The chain recombines TRBV12-3 or TRBV12-4 with TRBJ1-5; possible D gene TRBD1, 5 bases. CDR3 length: 13 amino acids. Trimming removed 6 bases at V and 5 bases at J, with 11 bases between. The CDR3 is CASSGTSDQPQHF. The CDR3, as DNA: TGTGCCAGCAGCGGGACCTCGGATCAGCCCCAGCATTTT.

This clonotype came up many times. V is TRBV20-1 and J is TRBJ2-7, with D tentatively TRBD2 (6 bases). The CDR3 runs 16 residues. V was trimmed by 4 bases and J by 3 bases, leaving 22 bases between them. Per the germline V gene, CDR1 is DFQATT and CDR2 is SNEGSKA (reference sequence). CDR3 region: CSAKAPLAGQIYEQYF. The CDR3 nucleotides read TGCAGTGCTAAAGCCCCCTTGGCGGGGCAAATCTACGAGCAGTACTTC.

V is TRBV12-3 or TRBV12-4 and J is TRBJ1-6; D unresolved. Trimming left V 3 bases short and J 1 base short, with 10 bases between. The CDR3 contains 16 residues. The CDR3 DNA reads TGTGCCAGCAGTTTTTTAGGAAGGTCCTATAATTCACCCCTCCACTTT. Protein sequence: CASSFLGRSYNSPLHF.

The V call is TRBV5-6, the J call TRBJ2-4; D perhaps matches TRBD1 (6 bases). The CDR3 has 15 residues. Germline V CDR1 and CDR2: SGHDT, YYEEEE. V was pared by 4 bases and J by 0 bases, with 11 bases between. The CDR3 spells CASSPGQLAKNIQYF. The CDR3 region has the DNA TGTGCCAGCAGCCCCGGACAGCTAGCCAAAAACATTCAGTACTTC.

This clonotype was counted only a few times. This chain links TRBV7-9 with TRBJ2-7, with a possible D match to TRBD2 (6 bases). V was cut by 3 bases and J by 2 bases, with 8 bases left in between. Germline CDR1 SEHNR, CDR2 FQNEAQ (reference sequence). The CDR3 spans 13 residues. The CDR3: CASSFSGTYEQYF. CDR3 coding DNA: TGTGCCAGCAGCTTTAGCGGAACCTACGAGCAGTACTTC. The full variable domain, completed using reference TRBV7-9 and TRBJ2-7, is DTGVSQNPRHKITKRGQNVTFRCDPISEHNRLYWYRQTLGQGPEFLTYFQNEAQLEKSRLLSDRFSAERPKGSFSTLEIQRTEQGDSAMYLCASSFSGTYEQYFGPGTRLTVT.

The rearrangement uses TRBV5-6 and TRBJ2-3, with D possibly matching TRBD2 (6 bases). The length of the CDR3 is 13 residues. Germline V gene data show CDR1 as SGHDT and CDR2 as YYEEEE. V was trimmed by 4 bases and J by 3 bases, leaving 9 bases between them. CDR3 sequence reads: CASSGTYTDTQYF. The CDR3 region has the DNA TGTGCCAGCAGCGGGACTTATACAGATACGCAGTATTTT.

V usage is TRBV20-1 and J usage is TRBJ1-1; tentatively, D is TRBD1 (5 bases). The germline V and J ends were trimmed by 6 bases and 1 base, with 12 bases remaining between them. The germline CDR1 and CDR2 sequences are DFQATT and SNEGSKA (reference sequence). The CDR3 spans 13 residues. The DNA for the CDR3 is TGCAGTGCCAGCGGGACGGAGAACACTGAAGCTTTCTTT. Its protein is CSASGTENTEAFF.

The chain is built from TRBV20-1 and TRBJ2-5; D may be TRBD1 (6 bases). The CDR3 contains 16 residues. Germline-derived CDR1 and CDR2 are DFQATT and SNEGSKA (reference sequence). V lost 3 bases and J 4 bases, leaving 21 bases between the germline ends. The CDR3 protein is CSARYLSSGARETQYF. Here the CDR3 DNA reads TGCAGTGCTAGGTACCTGTCTTCAGGGGCCCGAGAGACCCAGTACTTC.

This clonotype was detected many times. The genes are TRBV20-1 and TRBJ2-1; 8 bases align to TRBD1. The CDR3 runs 12 residues. Germline trimming cut 6 bases from V and 7 bases from J; bases unmatched to any gene: 5. The germline CDR1 and CDR2 sequences are DFQATT and SNEGSKA (reference sequence). In DNA, the CDR3 is TGCAGTGCCCCCGACAGGGGTAATGAGCAGTTCTTC. This codes for CSAPDRGNEQFF.

At least ten counts were recorded for this clonotype. The genes are TRBV9 and TRBJ2-3, with D hard to call. Trimming took 0 bases from V and 0 from J, leaving 8 bases between them. This CDR3 spans 15 amino acids. Germline-derived CDR1 and CDR2 are SGDLS and YYNGEE. In nucleotides, the CDR3 is TGTGCCAGCAGCGTAGGATCCGGGAGCACAGATACGCAGTATTTT. Translating it yields CASSVGSGSTDTQYF.

The CDR3 is CASSQGLARETQYF. The CDR3 bases are TGCGCCAGCAGCCAGGGACTAGCCCGGGAGACCCAGTACTTC. The V call is TRBV4-3, the J call TRBJ2-5; 9 bases fit TRBD2. CDR1 is LGHNA and CDR2 is YSLEER in the germline V gene. The junction had 4 bases not matched to a gene; V was cut back by 3 bases and J by 5 bases. The CDR3 totals 14 residues.

V and J are TRBV5-8 and TRBJ1-5; no reliable D call. Between the trimmed V and J ends, which lost 0 bases and 0 bases, there was a span of 7 bases. CDR3 length: 15 residues. Germline loops: CDR1 SGHTS, CDR2 YDEGEE. The CDR3 DNA sequence: TGTGCCAGCAGCTTGGCTAAATATAGCAATCAGCCCCAGCATTTT. Protein product: CASSLAKYSNQPQHF.

The chain uses TRBV5-1 and TRBJ2-3, with D possibly TRBD1 on 7 matching bases. V shed 2 bases and J shed 6 bases, with 19 bases lying between them. Germline V gives CDR1 SGHRS, CDR2 YFSETQ. The length of the CDR3 is 16 residues. The CDR3 nucleotides read TGCGCCAGCAGCTTTGGACAGGCGGGGAACGAGGATACGCAGTATTTT. It codes for CASSFGQAGNEDTQYF.

This clonotype showed up many times. This chain links TRBV7-2 with TRBJ2-1; 9 bases match TRBD2. This CDR3 has 16 amino acids. Losses at the gene ends were 5 bases for V and 9 bases for J; bases not matched to a gene: 14. The germline CDR1 and CDR2 sequences are SGHTA and FQGNSA. The CDR3 DNA is TGTGCCAGCAGCACAGGTGGCCGGCGGGGGGGCCCTGAGCAGTTCTTC. The encoded protein is CASSTGGRRGGPEQFF.

This clonotype was observed a handful of times. This rearrangement joins TRBV6-2 or TRBV6-3 to TRBJ1-1; 9 positions agree with TRBD1. With 0 bases clipped from V and 0 bases from J, the junction kept 5 bases outside the gene matches. The CDR3 contains 17 residues. Germline CDR1 reads MNHEY; CDR2 reads SVGEGT. CDR3 amino acids: CASSYSSGQGMNTEAFF. The DNA for the CDR3 is TGTGCCAGCAGTTACTCCAGCGGACAGGGGATGAACACTGAAGCTTTCTTT.

Only a few counts were recorded for this clonotype. The chain couples TRBV6-1 to TRBJ2-7, with 9 bases identical to TRBD1. The V and J ends lost 6 bases and 5 bases, in that order; junction bases with no gene match: 5. The CDR3 is 13 amino acids. Germline CDR1 reads MNHNS; CDR2 reads SASEGT. CDR3 sequence (DNA): TGTGCCAGCAGACAGGGGGCGCTTCACGAGCAGTACGTC. Translation: CASRQGALHEQYV.

This clonotype turned up a few times. The chain uses TRBV7-3 and TRBJ2-5; 11 nucleotides match TRBD2. V lost 4 bases to trimming and J lost 2 bases; unmatched junction nucleotides: 6. The V gene's germline CDR1 is SGHTA and CDR2 FQGTGA. The CDR3 runs 16 residues. The CDR3 loop is CASSSGVAGGQETQYF. The CDR3 DNA follows: TGTGCCAGCAGCTCGGGAGTAGCGGGGGGGCAAGAGACCCAGTACTTC.

The rearrangement uses TRBV25-1 and TRBJ1-2, with D possibly being TRBD1 (6 bases). V was pared by 8 bases and J by 8 bases, with 15 bases between. CDR1 is MGHDK and CDR2 is SYGVNS in the germline V gene. This CDR3 comprises 12 residues. Written as DNA, the CDR3 is TGTGCCAGCCGTGGGGGGGCGAGGGGCTACACCTTC. Protein sequence: CASRGGARGYTF.

The chain combines TRBV7-2 with TRBJ1-1; D is ambiguous. Germline CDR1 reads SGHTA; CDR2 reads FQGNSA. V was pared by 5 bases and J by 1 base, with 8 bases between. This CDR3 region has 13 residues. The CDR3 is CASSIVQNTEAFF. Here the CDR3 DNA reads TGTGCCAGCAGCATCGTACAGAACACTGAAGCTTTCTTT.

This clonotype occurred a few times. The V and J genes are TRBV20-1 and TRBJ1-5, with TRBD1 as a possible D gene (5 bases). The CDR3 runs 17 residues. Germline CDR1 reads DFQATT; CDR2 reads SNEGSKA (reference sequence). Trimming cost V 0 bases and J 0 bases, with 15 bases left between them. The CDR3 spells CSARERPGGYSNQPQHF. CDR3 coding DNA: TGCAGTGCTAGAGAACGCCCCGGGGGTTATAGCAATCAGCCCCAGCATTTT.

The genes are TRBV29-1 and TRBJ2-1; the D gene is possibly TRBD1 (5 bases). Trimming took off 3 bases at V and 10 bases at J, with 13 bases between the two ends. The CDR3 runs 12 residues. Germline V lookup: CDR1 SQVTM, CDR2 ANQGSEA. The CDR3 DNA is TGCAGCGTTGACCTCGCAGGGCCCGAGCAGTTCTTC. It is translated as CSVDLAGPEQFF.